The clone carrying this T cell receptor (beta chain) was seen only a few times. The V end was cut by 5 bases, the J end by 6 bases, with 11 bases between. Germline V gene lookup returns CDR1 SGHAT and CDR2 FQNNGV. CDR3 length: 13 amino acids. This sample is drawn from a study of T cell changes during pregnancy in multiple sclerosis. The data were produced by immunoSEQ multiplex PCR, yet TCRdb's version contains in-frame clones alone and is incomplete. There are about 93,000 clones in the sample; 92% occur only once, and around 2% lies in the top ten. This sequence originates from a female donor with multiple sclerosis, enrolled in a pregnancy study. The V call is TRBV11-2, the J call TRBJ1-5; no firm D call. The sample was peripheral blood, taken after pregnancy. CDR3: CASSPSVPQPQHF. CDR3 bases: TGTGCCAGCAGCCCGAGTGTGCCTCAGCCCCAGCATTTT.